This TCR beta chain is drawn from a study of beta chain features in type 1 diabetes. Overall study context: What patients shared with healthy donors was a similar profile of age, gender and cell yields. Study-wide points: When Type 1 diabetes patients were examined, their TCRB CDR3s proved moderately but significantly shorter in all four CD4+ subsets. cDNA sequencing could over-represent cells with high TCR expression.

The ends were cut back, 1 base at V and 5 bases at J, with 6 bases in the middle. CDR1 is SGHRS, CDR2 YFSETQ, per germline. The CDR3 is 12 amino acids. The collection from each donor was one heparinised blood draw averaging around 120 mL. CD45RO/CCR7/CD25/CD127/CD95/CD27 separated CD4+ naive, central memory, regulatory and stem cell-like memory cells by sorting. This clone was counted between two and nine times. The antigen remains undetermined. Other DNA sequences of this sample code for an identical CDR3. Every bit of the isolated RNA underwent reverse transcription, so sequencing read expressed TCRB transcripts. Data came from immunoSEQ multiplex PCR; TCRdb stores just in-frame clones and leaves some out. The sample records a few hundred thousand clones, 16% being singletons.

The TCR sequence derives from a man aged 25 to 40 with type 1 diabetes. The sequencing sample was made of naive CD4+ T cells from blood. This sequence joins TRBV5-1 and TRBJ2-5; D ambiguous. The CDR3: CASSLPRETQYF. DNA of the CDR3: TGCGCCAGCAGCTTGCCTCGGGAGACCCAGTACTTC.